The T cell receptor beta chain described here comes from a study of identical twins. This clonotype was seen only a few times. TCRdb called the 5' RACE reads again in MiXCR, with one record for every CDR3 protein. The sample carries 1.5 million to 2 million distinct CDR3 sequences, roughly a third recorded once. The sequence came from a newborn girl in good health. Source material: cord blood.

The CDR3 sequence is CASSQDLAGGQDTQYF. The CDR3, as DNA: TGTGCCAGCAGCCAAGATCTAGCGGGGGGGCAAGATACGCAGTATTTT. The rearrangement links TRBV4-2 to TRBJ2-3, with TRBD2 matching over 12 bases. J gave up 5 bases and V 0 bases, and 3 bases lay outside the gene matches. The CDR3 contains 16 residues. Germline CDR1 and CDR2: LGHNA and YNFKEQ.